The 21 T cell receptor beta chains below come from one sample, sequenced in a study of T cells expressing NK-cell markers. TCRdb processed the 5' RACE reads again and assigns one entry to each CDR3 protein, with no DNA. The sample data list roughly 380,000 distinct CDR3 sequences. Specimen: blood T cells: a sorted CD56 or NKG2C T cell subset, CD4+ or CD8+ T cells, or bulk PBMC T cells (not recorded which). These receptor sequences come from a man aged 18-70 years in good health.

The rearrangement links TRBV19 to TRBJ2-3; TCRdb outputs TRBD1, but without DNA this stays unchecked. Germline V CDR1 and CDR2: LNHDA, SQIVND (reference sequence). The CDR3 loop spans 16 amino acids. The CDR3 here is CASRWLGAGSTDTQYF.

V gene TRBV19 combines with J gene TRBJ1-1; as DNA is missing, the TRBD1 call by TCRdb cannot be tested. Germline V gene data show CDR1 as LNHDA and CDR2 as SQIVND (reference sequence). The CDR3 has 14 amino acids. CDR3: CASSIAGTVTEAFF. Based on the CDR3 plus reference TRBV19 and TRBJ1-1, the full variable domain is DGGITQSPKYLFRKEGQNVTLSCEQNLNHDAMYWYRQDPGQGLRLIYYSQIVNDFQKGDIAEGYSVSREKKESFPLTVTSAQKNPTAFYLCASSIAGTVTEAFFGQGTRLTVV.

The chain employs TRBV7-9 and TRBJ1-2. Looked up from germline, CDR1 is SEHNR and CDR2 is FQNEAQ (reference sequence). The CDR3 runs 14 residues. This CDR3 is CASSLVIGFVGYTF.

The J gene is TRBJ2-5, the V gene TRBV4-1; TCRdb designates TRBD2, a call that cannot be tested without DNA. Germline CDR1 reads MGHRA; CDR2 reads YSYEKL. The CDR3 runs 16 residues. The CDR3 protein is CASSPSGLAGLETQYF.

The chain joins TRBV5-1 to TRBJ1-4. This CDR3 has 15 residues. Germline loops: CDR1 SGHRS, CDR2 YFSETQ. The CDR3: CASSPDWPTNEKLFF.

The rearrangement links TRBV6-6 to TRBJ1-2; TCRdb calls TRBD1, which cannot be checked without DNA. Germline CDR1 is MNHNY and CDR2 is SVGAGI (reference sequence). The CDR3 contains 13 residues. CDR3: CASSSGGTVGYTF.

The gene calls are TRBV11-2 and TRBJ2-3; TCRdb reports TRBD2, a call that lacks DNA to check it against. Looked up from germline, CDR1 is SGHAT and CDR2 is FQNNGV. This CDR3 region has 18 residues. The CDR3 is CASSSTSGGHQSTDTQYF.

This rearrangement joins TRBV5-1 to TRBJ1-6; TCRdb gives TRBD1 as the D gene, but with no DNA this cannot be confirmed. Germline CDR1 SGHRS, CDR2 YFSETQ. The CDR3 extends over 14 amino acids. The CDR3 spells CASSAGTGSSPLHF.

The genes are TRBV28 and TRBJ2-6. In germline, CDR1 is MDHEN, CDR2 SYDVKM. The CDR3 consists of 15 residues. The chain's CDR3 is CASSFRQAGANVLTF. The full variable domain, rest sourced from reference TRBV28 and TRBJ2-6, is DVKVTQSSRYLVKRTGEKVFLECVQDMDHENMFWYRQDPGLGLRLIYFSYDVKMKEKGDIPEGYSVSREKKERFSLILESASTNQTSMYLCASSFRQAGANVLTFGAGSRLTVL.

The rearrangement uses TRBV2 and TRBJ1-1; the D gene TCRdb calls, TRBD1, cannot be checked with no DNA. Germline CDR1 SNHLY, CDR2 FYNNEI. The CDR3 loop spans 15 amino acids. The CDR3 sequence: CASRPDSAKGTEAFF. Full variable domain (remainder filled in from reference TRBV2 and TRBJ1-1): EPEVTQTPSHQVTQMGQEVILRCVPISNHLYFYWYRQILGQKVEFLVSFYNNEISEKSEIFDDQFSVERPDGSNFTLKIRSTKLEDSAMYFCASRPDSAKGTEAFFGQGTRLTVV.

The chain recombines TRBV27 with TRBJ2-7; TCRdb lists TRBD1, though no DNA is available to test this call. This CDR3 is 15 amino acids long. Per the germline V gene, CDR1 is MNHEY and CDR2 is SMNVEV (reference sequence). The CDR3 spells CASSPAGAPTYEQYF.

This chain connects TRBV9 to TRBJ2-1; TCRdb selects TRBD2, and the lack of DNA leaves this call unchecked. CDR1 is SGDLS, CDR2 YYNGEE, per germline. The length of the CDR3 is 13 residues. The CDR3 sequence is CASSGGHLNEQFF. Drawing the rest from reference TRBV9 and TRBJ2-1, the complete variable domain is DSGVTQTPKHLITATGQRVTLRCSPRSGDLSVYWYQQSLDQGLQFLIQYYNGEERAKGNILERFSAQQFPDLHSELNLSSLELGDSALYFCASSGGHLNEQFFGPGTRLTVL.

The rearrangement joins TRBV20-1 to TRBJ2-4; TCRdb proposes TRBD1, but this gene call is untestable without DNA. Looked up from germline, CDR1 is DFQATT and CDR2 is SNEGSKA (reference sequence). The CDR3 spans 15 residues. CDR3 region: CSASLSRAAKNIQYF.

This chain links TRBV19 with TRBJ2-7; TCRdb returns TRBD1, unconfirmable since there is no DNA. CDR3 length equals 15 residues. CDR1 and CDR2 (germline): LNHDA, SQIVND (reference sequence). The CDR3 loop reads CASSSFGAGGYEQYF. Complete variable domain (other parts from reference TRBV19 and TRBJ2-7): DGGITQSPKYLFRKEGQNVTLSCEQNLNHDAMYWYRQDPGQGLRLIYYSQIVNDFQKGDIAEGYSVSREKKESFPLTVTSAQKNPTAFYLCASSSFGAGGYEQYFGPGTRLTVT.

The chain joins TRBV24-1 to TRBJ1-3. The germline V gene has CDR1 KGHDR and CDR2 SFDVKD. The CDR3 extends over 13 amino acids. The chain's CDR3 is CATRQVLGNTIYF.

The chain recombines TRBV6-1 with TRBJ1-1; with no DNA, the TCRdb D assignment of TRBD1 cannot be verified. This CDR3 has 15 residues. Germline CDR1 and CDR2: MNHNS and SASEGT. The chain's CDR3 is CASRPTSNRVTEAFF.

The V and J genes are TRBV7-9 and TRBJ2-7; TCRdb reports TRBD1, a call that lacks DNA to check it against. Looked up from germline, CDR1 is SEHNR and CDR2 is FQNEAQ (reference sequence). The CDR3 is 15 amino acids. The CDR3 is CASSSPGQTTYEQYF. Based on the CDR3 plus reference TRBV7-9 and TRBJ2-7, the full variable domain is DTGVSQNPRHKITKRGQNVTFRCDPISEHNRLYWYRQTLGQGPEFLTYFQNEAQLEKSRLLSDRFSAERPKGSFSTLEIQRTEQGDSAMYLCASSSPGQTTYEQYFGPGTRLTVT.

This chain connects TRBV7-2 to TRBJ2-3; TCRdb lists TRBD2, though no DNA is available to test this call. There are 16 residues in the CDR3. Germline values: CDR1 SGHTA, CDR2 FQGNSA. CDR3 sequence: CASSLEAAGSTDTQYF.

This sequence joins TRBV29-1 and TRBJ1-1. The germline gives CDR1 SQVTM, CDR2 ANQGSEA. The CDR3 runs 14 residues. The CDR3 is CSVARWTVNTEAFF. The full variable domain, with the rest looked up from reference TRBV29-1 and TRBJ1-1, is SAVISQKPSRDICQRGTSLTIQCQVDSQVTMMFWYRQQPGQSLTLIATANQGSEATYESGFVIDKFPISRPNLTFSTLTVSNMSPEDSSIYLCSVARWTVNTEAFFGQGTRLTVV.

This chain links TRBV2 with TRBJ2-7; the D gene TCRdb calls, TRBD2, cannot be checked with no DNA. The CDR3 consists of 15 residues. CDR1 is SNHLY, CDR2 FYNNEI, per germline. CDR3 residues: CASKGLLESSYEQYF.

V and J are TRBV5-1 and TRBJ2-5; TCRdb selects TRBD2, and the lack of DNA leaves this call unchecked. The CDR3 is 15 residues long. The germline CDR1 and CDR2 sequences are SGHRS and YFSETQ. CDR3 loop: CASSTGTADQETQYF.